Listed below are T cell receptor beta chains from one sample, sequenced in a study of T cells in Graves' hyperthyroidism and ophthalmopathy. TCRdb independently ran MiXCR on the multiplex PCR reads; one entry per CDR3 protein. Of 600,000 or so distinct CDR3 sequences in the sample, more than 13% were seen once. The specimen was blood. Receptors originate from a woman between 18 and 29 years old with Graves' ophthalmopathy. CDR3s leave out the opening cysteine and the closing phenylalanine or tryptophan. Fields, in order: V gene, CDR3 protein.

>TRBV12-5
ASGLLSDRGEGGYT
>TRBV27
ASSLVAGGPGNEQF
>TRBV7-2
ASGAEAF
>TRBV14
ASSHSGRGTYEQY
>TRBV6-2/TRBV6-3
ASKEGGFNEQF
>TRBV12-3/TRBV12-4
ASSLGGSGY
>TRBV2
ASSESEGYSSGYT
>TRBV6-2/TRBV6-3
ASSGGRYFYEQY
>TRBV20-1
SAREPGQGGGVDGYT
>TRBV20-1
SAIPRGNEQF
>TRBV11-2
TSSLRGTPGYEQF
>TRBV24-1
ATSPRGAGQETQY
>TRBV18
ASSPLGQGDNYGYT
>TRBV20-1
SAPGATNEKLF
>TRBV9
ASSVAPGQGDYGYT
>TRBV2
ASSRGSTDTQY
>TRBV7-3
ASSITGGGTGELF
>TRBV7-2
ASSLLGGTYNEQF
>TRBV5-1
ASSSGVAGTSDTQY
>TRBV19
ASSMETANEQF
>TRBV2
ASKVSGRSTDTQY
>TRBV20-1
SARDTASPEQY
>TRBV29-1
SVLESFHYGYT
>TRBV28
ASSPLTSGNNEQF
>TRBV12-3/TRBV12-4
ASSGRDSGRKETQY
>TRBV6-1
ASSEGNTEAF